The 3 T cell receptor beta chains in this list originate from one sample, sequenced in a study of shared clonotypes between healthy human individuals. Method: immunoSEQ multiplex PCR; TCRdb's copy keeps in-frame clones and lacks some. The repertoire holds millions of clones, with around nine tenths as singletons. Input material: naive CD4+ T cells sorted from blood. Subset reported: CD45RA+ positively selected. These receptors were collected from a man aged 18 to 29 in good health.

The chain recombines TRBV29-1 with TRBJ2-1; 14 bases line up with TRBD2. After removal of 7 bases from V and 9 bases from J, the junction contained 11 bases not matched to a gene. The CDR3 is 15 amino acids. The germline V gene encodes CDR1 SQVTM and CDR2 ANQGSEA. In DNA, the CDR3 is TGCAGCGCACCGGGACTAGCGGGAGCCCGTGGTGAGCAGTTCTTC. Encoded protein: CSAPGLAGARGEQFF.

This chain uses TRBV14 with TRBJ1-2; a possible D gene is TRBD1 (5 bases). V lost 0 bases and J 8 bases, leaving 16 bases between the germline ends. The CDR3 has 15 amino acids. Germline V gene lookup returns CDR1 SGHDN and CDR2 FVKESK. CDR3 sequence reads: CASSQEGAGWDGYTF. As DNA, the CDR3 is TGTGCCAGCAGCCAAGAAGGAGCAGGGTGGGACGGCTACACCTTC.

The chain joins TRBV27 to TRBJ2-2; 14 positions agree with TRBD2. Trimming removed 7 bases from V and 7 bases from J; junction bases left unmatched: 11. This CDR3 comprises 17 residues. Germline values: CDR1 MNHEY, CDR2 SMNVEV (reference sequence). CDR3 sequence (DNA): TGTGCCAGCACACAGCAGGGACTAGCGGGAGCGGGCGGGGAGCTGTTTTTT. Translating gives CASTQQGLAGAGGELFF.